This T cell receptor (beta chain) was sequenced in a study of cytomegalovirus exposure and HLA in healthy donors. Study-level results: Researchers catalogued under 200 TCR beta chains as cytomegalovirus-associated. Later, TCR association rates were found to vary by HLA locus, highest for DRB1 and lowest for HLA-C. A previous analysis found most TCR beta V segments productive roughly 87% or roughly 30% of the time.

Comment on this clone: Its antigen is not identified.

PCR primers comprised 60 Vbeta and 13 Jbeta primers. This table comes from immunoSEQ multiplex PCR, and its TCRdb copy is limited to in-frame clones, with some not included. The table records about 110,000 clones, 65% to 90% of them present only once. The CDR3 contains 13 residues. Germline loops: CDR1 MNHNY, CDR2 SVGAGI (reference sequence). The ends were cut back, 6 bases at V and 3 bases at J, with 8 bases in the middle. The rearrangement links TRBV6-6 to TRBJ2-2; D unresolved. The receptor comes from a man in his fifties or sixties in good health and CMV-seronegative. The specimen was PBMCs. CDR3 residues: CASRLADTGELFF. CDR3 in DNA: TGTGCCAGCAGGCTGGCTGACACCGGGGAGCTGTTTTTT.